These T cell receptor beta chains were read from a single sample in a study of blood T cell repertoires in COVID-19. The protocol was immunoSEQ multiplex PCR, while the TCRdb copy is restricted to in-frame clones and leaves out a portion. Of approximately 160,000 clones in the sample, about 86% were seen once. Sequencing used PBMCs or T cells enriched from blood (not recorded which). Every receptor here comes from a man aged 45-60 years who had recovered from COVID-19. Both conserved end residues are trimmed from each CDR3. D genes are given only for firm matches.

d_gene: TRBD1
j_gene: TRBJ1-1
len: 14
v_gene: TRBV7-2
CDR3aa: ASSLGTGGVRTEAF

d_gene: TRBD2
j_gene: TRBJ2-3
len: 10
v_gene: TRBV7-8
CDR3aa: ASSTGLNTQY

d_gene: TRBD2
j_gene: TRBJ2-3
len: 13
v_gene: TRBV11-3
CDR3aa: ASRPQGGRGDTQY

d_gene: TRBD2
j_gene: TRBJ2-1
len: 15
v_gene: TRBV5-1
CDR3aa: ASSPGRIAGAYNEQF

d_gene: NA
j_gene: TRBJ1-2
len: 12
v_gene: TRBV4-2
CDR3aa: ASSHQTGENGYT

d_gene: TRBD1
j_gene: TRBJ2-1
len: 13
v_gene: TRBV19
CDR3aa: ASSIVGTGDNEQF

d_gene: NA
j_gene: TRBJ2-3
len: 11
v_gene: TRBV12-3/TRBV12-4
CDR3aa: ASRRTGTDTQY

d_gene: NA
j_gene: TRBJ1-2
len: 14
v_gene: TRBV3-1/TRBV3-2
CDR3aa: ASSQGLTPKYYGYT

d_gene: TRBD2
j_gene: TRBJ2-5
len: 12
v_gene: TRBV7-2
CDR3aa: ASSLAGAQETQY

d_gene: NA
j_gene: TRBJ2-1
len: 13
v_gene: TRBV7-6
CDR3aa: ASSPTPDTYNEQF

d_gene: TRBD2
j_gene: TRBJ2-1
len: 16
v_gene: TRBV10-3
CDR3aa: AISGHSGGKKTYNEQF

d_gene: TRBD1
j_gene: TRBJ1-4
len: 14
v_gene: TRBV18
CDR3aa: ASSRGQGASLEKLF

d_gene: NA
j_gene: TRBJ1-1
len: 10
v_gene: TRBV7-9
CDR3aa: ASSHRQPEAF